The subject of this entry is one T cell receptor (beta chain). No antigen is known for it. The data derive from a study of CD8 T cells in Susac syndrome. V lost 2 bases and J lost 4; bases outside the gene matches: 8. The CDR3 has 15 residues. Germline V lookup: CDR1 MNHEY, CDR2 SVGAGI. After extraction with the RNeasy kit, roughly 0.45 to 1 ug of the RNA was reverse transcribed using random hexamers. Using its own MiXCR run on the immunoSEQ multiplex PCR reads, TCRdb lists one record per CDR3 protein. The sample has more than 95,000 distinct CDR3 sequences, 85% to 95% seen once. Findings and caveats of the study: As the study acknowledged, the number of individuals who were part of its TCR sequencing and HLA analysis was relatively small.

The receptor comes from a human donor with multiple sclerosis. The sample was CD4+ T cells from PBMCs. This chain connects TRBV6-5 to TRBJ2-7, with 7 bases identical to TRBD1. Here the CDR3 DNA reads TGTGCCAGCAGTTACCGGTCGAACAGGGGATACGAGCAGTACTTC. It encodes CASSYRSNRGYEQYF.